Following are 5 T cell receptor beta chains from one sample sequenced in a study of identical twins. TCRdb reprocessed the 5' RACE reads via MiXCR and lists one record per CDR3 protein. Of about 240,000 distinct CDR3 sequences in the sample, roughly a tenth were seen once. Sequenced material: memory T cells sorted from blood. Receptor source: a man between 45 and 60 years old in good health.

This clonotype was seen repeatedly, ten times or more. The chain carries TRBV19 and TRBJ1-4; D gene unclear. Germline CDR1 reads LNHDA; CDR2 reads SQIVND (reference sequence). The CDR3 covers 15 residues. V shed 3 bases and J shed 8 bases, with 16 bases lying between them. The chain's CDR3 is CASSMIQPGPEKLFF. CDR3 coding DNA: TGTGCCAGTAGTATGATACAACCCGGGCCCGAAAAACTGTTTTTT.

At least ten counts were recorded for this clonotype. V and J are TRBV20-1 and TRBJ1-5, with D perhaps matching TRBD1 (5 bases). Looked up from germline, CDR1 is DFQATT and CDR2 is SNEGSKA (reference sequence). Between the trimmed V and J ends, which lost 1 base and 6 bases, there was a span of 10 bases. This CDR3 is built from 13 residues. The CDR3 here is CSARGGVGQPQHF. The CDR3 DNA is TGCAGTGCTAGAGGAGGGGTGGGTCAGCCCCAGCATTTT.

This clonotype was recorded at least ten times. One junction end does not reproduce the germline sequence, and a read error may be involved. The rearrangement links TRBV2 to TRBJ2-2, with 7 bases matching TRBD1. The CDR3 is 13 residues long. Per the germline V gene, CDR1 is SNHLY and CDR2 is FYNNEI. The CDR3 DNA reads TGCGCCAGCAGTGAGACAGGGACCGGGGAGCTGTTTTTT. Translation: CASSETGTGELFF.

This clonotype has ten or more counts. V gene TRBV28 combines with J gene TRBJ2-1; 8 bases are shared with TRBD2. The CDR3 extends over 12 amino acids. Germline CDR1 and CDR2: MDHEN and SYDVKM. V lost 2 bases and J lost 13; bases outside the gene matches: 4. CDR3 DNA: TGTGCCAGCAGTTTAATGCGGGGGGCCCAGTTCTTC. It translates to CASSLMRGAQFF.

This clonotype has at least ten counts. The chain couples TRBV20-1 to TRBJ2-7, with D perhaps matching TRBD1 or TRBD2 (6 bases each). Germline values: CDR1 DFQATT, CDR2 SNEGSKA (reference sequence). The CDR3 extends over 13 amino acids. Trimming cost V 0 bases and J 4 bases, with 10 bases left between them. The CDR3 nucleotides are TGCAGTGCTAGAGAACAAGGGGGGTACGAGCAGTACTTC. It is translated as CSAREQGGYEQYF.